This T cell receptor beta chain originates from a study of shared clonotypes between healthy human individuals (dated by TCRdb to about 2020). In terms of the full investigation: The cohort comprised a couple of women and a few men aged 18 to 49 years. To estimate repertoire size and how much clonotypes are shared between individuals, the study performed deep sequencing of blood TCR repertoires from roughly five healthy adults. Between about 0.9 and 9 billion PBMCs per donor were obtained by leukapheresis. Different laboratories and diverse techniques were used to prepare libraries and sequence TCR repertoires, to increase sequencing depth and limit assay-specific biases. For each donor, CD4 naive and CD4 memory were each run on three plates, CD8 naive on two plates, and CD8 memory on one plate. Broad study findings and their caveats: Roughly 5% of naive CD4, 3.5% of naive CD8, 2.3% of memory CD4, and around 0.4% of memory CD8 clonotypes were shared across several donors. Higher generation probabilities were observed for clonotypes shared by all four sorted-subset donors than for non-shared clonotypes. Because the study included a small number of donors, the genetic and exposure-history diversity represented was limited. Sampling was limited to blood, and TCR repertoires in tissue likely differ from TCR repertoires in blood. Rarefaction of sorted-subset datasets indicated incomplete sequencing despite the large sequencing depth. Estimated clonotype richness was generally larger for naive than for memory subsets. Pairwise subsampling indicated that sequencing depth was expected to affect the degree of clonotype sharing among donors.

A remark on this clone: Which antigen it targets is not known. Base qualities were left out, and no much larger clone turns up one base away.

Using the deep immunoSEQ assay, TCR CDR3 regions were amplified from genomic DNA by multiplex PCR. Genomic DNA extracted from each cell subset was distributed evenly over all wells of several immunoSEQ 96-well plates, and each plate served as one replicate. For sorted subsets, about 210 ng of genomic DNA, equivalent to some 33,000 T cell genomes, went into each replicate PCR. Purified libraries were quantified with a Qubit 3.0 fluorometer, sized on a Bioanalyzer 2100, and re-quantified with the KAPA Library Quantification kit. A separate single-read 150-cycle Illumina NextSeq 550 flow cell was used to sequence each immunoSEQ 96-well plate. As for the original processing: Because the immunoSEQ output held only junctional sequences and lacked quality scores, the filtering could not match the filtering applied to full-length reads. Sequences were annotated with PyIR, a Python wrapper for IgBLAST v1.9, using IMGT germline references to assign V/J genes and CDR3. Reads were filtered out if the reads had weak V/J assignments (E-value above 1e-6), no CDR3, stop codons, out-of-frame junctions, or ambiguous translated residues. A V3J clonotype was defined by an identical inferred V gene, J gene, and CDR3 amino acid sequence. To compute the percentage overlap between repertoires, the number of shared unique clonotypes was divided by the size of the smaller repertoire. Three approaches were used to assess repertoire richness: RTK rarefaction, the Chao1 estimator, and Recon v2.1 estimates of unobserved clonotypes. For all TCRbeta clonotypes obtained by the gDNA method from a few donors, generation probabilities were computed with OLGA. This is the immuneACCESS table as TCRdb keeps it, with only in-frame sequences that have V and J called. A part of the clones is gone; compared with another copy, unresolved V genes explain less than half, and the rest is unexplained. That table furnishes V, J and clone size, whereas the DNA furnished D and trimming. This sample gives 2,100,000 or so clones in total; approximately 94% of them show up just once. The ten largest clones take up 0.1% to 0.15% of the sample.

The donors were healthy, HIV-negative adults who had no recently reported acute infections or vaccinations. Every donor was a Caucasian adult living in Nashville, Tennessee, USA. CD4+ T cells were enriched by magnetic negative selection, after which naive cells were positively selected on CD45RA and the negative fraction was taken as the memory subset. Blood was obtained by leukapheresis, after which PBMCs were separated by Ficoll-Histopaque density gradient centrifugation and cryopreserved in liquid nitrogen vapor phase. Purity and quantity of every magnetically sorted T cell population were checked by analytical flow cytometry. Genomic DNA was isolated from every sorted fraction and measured by UV absorbance on a Nanodrop 2000c. The germline V gene (reference sequence) specifies MNHEY as CDR1 and SMNVEV as CDR2. Unmatched junction bases come to 8, with V trimmed by 6 bases and J by 6 bases. The CDR3 goes from the cysteine to the phenylalanine over 16 residues. The sequence is cut down to CDR3 DNA, 48 bases in frame from base 1.

Sequencing used naive CD4+ T cells sorted from blood. The sample's cell subset or site label, in plain terms: CD45RA+ positively selected. The receptor comes from a man between 18 and 35 years old in good health. The chain is made from TRBV27 and TRBJ2-2; 12 nucleotides in the junction match TRBD2. The bases read TGTGCCAGCAGCTTCTCTAGCGGGGGGGCATCCGGGGAGCTGTTTTTT. Translated, it reads CASSFSSGGASGELFF.